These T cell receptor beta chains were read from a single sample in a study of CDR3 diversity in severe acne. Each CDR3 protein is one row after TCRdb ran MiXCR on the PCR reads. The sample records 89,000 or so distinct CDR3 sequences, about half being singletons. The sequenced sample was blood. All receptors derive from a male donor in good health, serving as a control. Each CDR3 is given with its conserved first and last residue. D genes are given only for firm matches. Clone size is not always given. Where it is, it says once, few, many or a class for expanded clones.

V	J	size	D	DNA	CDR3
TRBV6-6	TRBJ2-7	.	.	TGTGCCAGCAGTGAACGGTGGCTCCAATTCAACGAGCAGTACTTC	CASSERWLQFNEQYF
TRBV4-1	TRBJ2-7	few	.	TGCGCCAGCAGCCCCCGGGGGGGACAGGGCACCAAGCAGTACTTC	CASSPRGGQGTKQYF
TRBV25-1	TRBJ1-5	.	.	TGTGCCAGCAGTTTCCTCGGGGGGTTAGAGGATAGCAATCAACCCCAGCATTTT	CASSFLGGLEDSNQPQHF
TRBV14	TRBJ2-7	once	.	TGTGCCAGCAGTAATGAGGGGGTATACTTC	CASSNEGVYF
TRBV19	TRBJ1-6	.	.	TGTGCCAGTAGTGAGGGGAGTCGCTCACCCCTCCACTTT	CASSEGSRSPLHF
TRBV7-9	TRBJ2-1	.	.	TGTGCCAGCCTCGCATGGGTGAATGAGCAGTTCTTC	CASLAWVNEQFF
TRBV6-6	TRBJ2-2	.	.	TGTGCCAGCAGCGCTTCGCCGGACAGGGACTATGGCTACACCGGGGAGCTGTTTTTT	CASSASPDRDYGYTGELFF
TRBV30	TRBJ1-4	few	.	TGTGCCTGGAGCGTCGGGAGTAATGAAAAACTGTTTTTT	CAWSVGSNEKLFF
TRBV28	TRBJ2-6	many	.	TGTGCCAGCAGTTTCTACAGGCGCCTATCGGGGGCCAACGTCCTGACTTTC	CASSFYRRLSGANVLTF
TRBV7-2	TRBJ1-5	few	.	TGTGCCAGCAGCATAAACAGGGTTCAGCCCCAGCATTTT	CASSINRVQPQHF
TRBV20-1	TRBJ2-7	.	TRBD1	TGCAGTGCTAATACAGGGGGCAGGGTTGAAGTGGAGCAGTACTTC	CSANTGGRVEVEQYF
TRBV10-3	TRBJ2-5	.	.	TGTGCCATCAGTGATAGGTCCGAGCAAGAGACCCAGTACTTC	CAISDRSEQETQYF
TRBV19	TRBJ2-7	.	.	TGTGCCAGTAGTAGGCAGGGGGGGTCCTACGAGCAGTACTTC	CASSRQGGSYEQYF
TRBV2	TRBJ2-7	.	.	TGTGCCAGCAGACCCCGGGACGCCGTCGGGGAGCAGTACTTC	CASRPRDAVGEQYF
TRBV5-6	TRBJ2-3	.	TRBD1	TGTGCCAGCAGCTGGATGACAGGGGGCGTAGATACGCAGTATTTT	CASSWMTGGVDTQYF
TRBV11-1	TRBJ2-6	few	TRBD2	TGTGCCAGCAGCCCGAGCGGGCTAGCGGGCCCTGGGGCCAACGTCCTGACTTTC	CASSPSGLAGPGANVLTF
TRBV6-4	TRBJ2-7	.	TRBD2	TGTGCCAGCAGTGCGCTAGCGGGAGATCGCTACGAGCAGTACTTC	CASSALAGDRYEQYF
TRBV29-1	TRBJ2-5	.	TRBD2	TGCAGCGTCGCTGACTGGGTAGCGGGAGGGCCTGGGGAGACCCAGTACTTC	CSVADWVAGGPGETQYF
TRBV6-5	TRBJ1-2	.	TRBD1	TGTGCCAGCAACCCGGACAGGGGGCATAACTATGGCTACACCTTC	CASNPDRGHNYGYTF
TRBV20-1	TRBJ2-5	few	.	TGCAGTGCTATAAAGGAGACCCAGTACTTC	CSAIKETQYF
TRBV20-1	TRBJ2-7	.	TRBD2	TGCAGTGCTAGAGATTTAGCGGGAGAAAACGAGCAGTACTTC	CSARDLAGENEQYF
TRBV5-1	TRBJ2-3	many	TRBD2	TGCGCCAGCAGGGAGGCTAGCGGGGCTACAGATACGCAGTATTTT	CASREASGATDTQYF
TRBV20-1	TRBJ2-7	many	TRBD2	TGCAGTGCTAGCGCCCGACTAGCGGGAGGGCGGGACGAGCAGTACTTC	CSASARLAGGRDEQYF
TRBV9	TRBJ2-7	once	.	TGTGCCAGCAGCGTAGACGGAACTAATGAGCGGTTGTTC	CASSVDGTNERLF
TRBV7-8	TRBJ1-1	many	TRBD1	TGTGCCAGCAGCCCAGGACAGGGATTCACTGAAGCTTTCTTT	CASSPGQGFTEAFF
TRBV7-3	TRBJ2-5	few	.	.	CASSLSVPVVETQYF
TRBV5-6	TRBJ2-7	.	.	TGTGCCAGCAGCTTAGGTGGTACCTACGAGCAGTACTTC	CASSLGGTYEQYF
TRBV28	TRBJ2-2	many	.	TGTGCCAGCAGAACACAAAACACCGGGGAGCTGTTTTTT	CASRTQNTGELFF
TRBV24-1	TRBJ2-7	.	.	TGTGCCACCAGTGATTTACAACAGGGCCACTGCGAGCAGTACTTC	CATSDLQQGHCEQYF
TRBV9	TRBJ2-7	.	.	TGTGCCAGCAGCCCAACCACGACAGTGACCTACGAGCAGTACTTC	CASSPTTTVTYEQYF
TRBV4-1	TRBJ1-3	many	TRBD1	TGCGCCAGCAGCCATAGGACAGGGGACTCTGGAAACACCATATATTTT	CASSHRTGDSGNTIYF
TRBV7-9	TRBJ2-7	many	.	TGTGCCAGCAGCTTAGGGCGGAGCTCCTACGAGCAGTACTTC	CASSLGRSSYEQYF
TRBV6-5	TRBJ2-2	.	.	TGTGCCAGCAGCCTTAGCTTGGGCGGGGAGCTGTTTTTT	CASSLSLGGELFF
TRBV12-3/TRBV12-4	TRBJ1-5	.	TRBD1	TGTGCCAGCAGTCGTTTGGGGACAGGGGTGGGTCAGCCCCAGCATTTT	CASSRLGTGVGQPQHF
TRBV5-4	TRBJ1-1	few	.	TGTGCCAGCAGCTTGTATACTGAAGCTTTCTTT	CASSLYTEAFF
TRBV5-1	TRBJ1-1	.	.	TGCGCCAGCAGCTTGGATCTCTCTGAAGCTTTCTTT	CASSLDLSEAFF
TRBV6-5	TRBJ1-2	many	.	TGTGCCAGCACTACATACGCCACAGCCGCCGGTGGCTACACCTTC	CASTTYATAAGGYTF
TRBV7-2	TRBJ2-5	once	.	TGTGCCAGCAGCCCCAGCAGGGCCGGGGAGACCCAGTACTTC	CASSPSRAGETQYF
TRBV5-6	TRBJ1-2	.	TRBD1	TGTGCCAGCAGTCGCCACGACCTCCAGGGGGGTGGCTACACCTTC	CASSRHDLQGGGYTF
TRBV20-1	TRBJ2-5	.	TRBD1	TGCAGTGCTAGTGTCCGGGACAGGGGTTCCGGGGAGACCCAGTACTTC	CSASVRDRGSGETQYF
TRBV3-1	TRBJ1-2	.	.	TGTGCCAGCAGCCAAGATCTCGGGGGGGCCTATGGCTACACCTTC	CASSQDLGGAYGYTF
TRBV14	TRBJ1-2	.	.	.	CASSQGTGPYFYICSAHREYGYTF
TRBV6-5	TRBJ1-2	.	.	TGTGCCAGCAGTGGCAGGGGCAGAAGATGTGGCTACACCTTC	CASSGRGRRCGYTF
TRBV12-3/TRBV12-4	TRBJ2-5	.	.	TGTGCCAGCAGTTCCCCGTCGAGGACCCAGTACTTC	CASSSPSRTQYF
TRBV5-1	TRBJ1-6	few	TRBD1	TGCGCCAGCAGCGTACCACAGGGGGGGAATTCACCCCTCCACTTT	CASSVPQGGNSPLHF
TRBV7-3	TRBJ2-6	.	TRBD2	TGTGCCAGCAGCTCGGGGGGTGGTGGGGCCAACGTCCTGACTTTC	CASSSGGGGANVLTF
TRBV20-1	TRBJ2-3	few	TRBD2	TGCAGTGCTGCTAAACTCGGACTAGCTGATACGCAGTATTTT	CSAAKLGLADTQYF
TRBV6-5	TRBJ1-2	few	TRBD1	TGTGCCAGCAGGGGAACAGGGGGAGCTAACTATGGCTACACCTTC	CASRGTGGANYGYTF
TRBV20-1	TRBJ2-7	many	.	TGCAGTGCTGAGGACGCGTACTACGAGCAGTACTTC	CSAEDAYYEQYF
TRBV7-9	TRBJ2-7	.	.	TGTGCCAGCAGCTTCCGGGACGGGGATTACGAGCAGTACTTC	CASSFRDGDYEQYF
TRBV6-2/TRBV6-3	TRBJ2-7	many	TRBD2	TGTGCCAGCAGCTCTACCGGGACTATAAACTACGAGCAGTACTTC	CASSSTGTINYEQYF
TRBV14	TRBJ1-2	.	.	TGTGCCAGCAGCCCCATGAGGGGGAACTATGGCTACACCTTC	CASSPMRGNYGYTF
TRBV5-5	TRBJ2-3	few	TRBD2	TGTGCCAGCAGCTTGGGAGCGGGAGGGCCTTTCTCAGATACGCAGTATTTT	CASSLGAGGPFSDTQYF
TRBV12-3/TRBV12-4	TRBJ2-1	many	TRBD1	TGTGCCAGCAGTTTAGAGACAGGGGGGTACAATGAGCAGTTCTTC	CASSLETGGYNEQFF
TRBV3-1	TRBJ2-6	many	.	TGTGCCAGCAGCCTAACCCCGAGGACAACCATCTCTGGGGCCAACGTCCTGACTTTC	CASSLTPRTTISGANVLTF
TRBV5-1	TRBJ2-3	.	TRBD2	TGCGCCAGCAGCTTGTTGGTAGCGGGAGGGGCGGATACGCAGTATTTT	CASSLLVAGGADTQYF
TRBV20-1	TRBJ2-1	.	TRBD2	TGCAGTGCTACCGGGACTAGCGGTAATGAGCAGTTCTTC	CSATGTSGNEQFF
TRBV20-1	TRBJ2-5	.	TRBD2	TGCAGTGCTCGCAGGACTAGCGGCACGGAGACCCAGTACTTC	CSARRTSGTETQYF
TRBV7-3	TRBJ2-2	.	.	TGTGCCAGCAGCTTAACCCCCGCCCCCGGGGAGCTGTTTTTT	CASSLTPAPGELFF